What follows are 30 T cell receptor beta chains derived from one specimen sequenced in a study of shared clonotypes between healthy human individuals. Profiled with immunoSEQ multiplex PCR; TCRdb holds only in-frame clones, not every one. The data show around 2,000,000 clones, over 85% seen once. Naive CD8 cells lacked CD45RO and underwent positive selection for CCR7, leaving out terminally differentiated effector memory CD45RA+ cells. Specimen: naive CD8+ T cells sorted from blood. Source of these receptors: a man between 18 and 29 years old in good health.

The J gene is TRBJ2-2, the V gene TRBV4-3; perhaps TRBD1 as D (5 bases). This CDR3 has 15 residues. The germline gives CDR1 LGHNA, CDR2 YSLEER. Trimming took off 1 base at V and 4 bases at J, with 10 bases between the two ends. CDR3 in amino acids: CASSQVQGPTGELFF. The CDR3 nucleotides read TGCGCCAGCAGCCAAGTCCAGGGCCCCACCGGGGAGCTGTTTTTT.

This rearrangement joins TRBV4-1 to TRBJ2-7; 9 nucleotides match TRBD1. V shed 0 bases, J shed 2 bases, and the junction held 2 bases outside the gene matches. Germline V CDR1 and CDR2: MGHRA, YSYEKL. CDR3 length equals 15 residues. DNA of the CDR3: TGCGCCAGCAGCCAAGACTACAGGGGGCCCTACGAGCAGTACTTC. Its translation is CASSQDYRGPYEQYF.

The genes are TRBV10-1 and TRBJ2-2, with 11 bases fitting TRBD1. The ends lost 0 bases at V and 6 bases at J; junction bases unmatched: 6. The CDR3 has 17 amino acids. Germline V lookup: CDR1 WNHNN, CDR2 SYGVQD (reference sequence). The CDR3 coding sequence is TGCGCCAGCAGTGAGTCAGGAGCGGGACAGGGGGCCGGGGAGCTGTTTTTT. The encoded protein is CASSESGAGQGAGELFF.

V gene TRBV2 combines with J gene TRBJ1-4; D is undetermined. The CDR3 runs to 16 residues. V shed 3 bases and J shed 7 bases, with 18 bases lying between them. The germline V gene encodes CDR1 SNHLY and CDR2 FYNNEI. Here the CDR3 reads CASSEVDSVGSEKLFF. The CDR3 DNA is TGTGCCAGCAGTGAGGTGGATTCTGTCGGGAGTGAAAAACTGTTTTTT. Variable domain in full (rest from reference TRBV2 and TRBJ1-4): EPEVTQTPSHQVTQMGQEVILRCVPISNHLYFYWYRQILGQKVEFLVSFYNNEISEKSEIFDDQFSVERPDGSNFTLKIRSTKLEDSAMYFCASSEVDSVGSEKLFFGSGTQLSVL.

The chain is built from TRBV4-1 and TRBJ1-3; D call uncertain. Germline-derived CDR1 and CDR2 are MGHRA and YSYEKL. The CDR3 length is 15 residues. V was trimmed by 4 bases and J by 0 bases, leaving 10 bases between them. CDR3 sequence reads: CASSLTHFSGNTIYF. In DNA form, the CDR3 reads TGCGCCAGCAGCCTAACACATTTCTCTGGAAACACCATATATTTT.

This chain links TRBV9 with TRBJ2-3; tentatively, D is TRBD2 (6 bases). Germline V gene lookup returns CDR1 SGDLS and CDR2 YYNGEE. The CDR3 consists of 14 residues. Trimming took off 2 bases at V and 4 bases at J, with 11 bases between the two ends. CDR3 loop: CASSVPGTSDTQYF. CDR3 nucleotides: TGTGCCAGCAGCGTCCCCGGGACTTCAGATACGCAGTATTTT.

The chain joins TRBV4-3 to TRBJ1-3; D gene ambiguous. This CDR3 is built from 15 residues. CDR1 and CDR2 (germline): LGHNA, YSLEER. The ends were cut back, 1 base at V and 0 bases at J, with 7 bases in the middle. The CDR3 DNA reads TGCGCCAGCAGCCAAGGGTCAAGCTCTGGAAACACCATATATTTT. It translates to CASSQGSSSGNTIYF.

This clone was picked up a small number of times. J is TRBJ1-2 and V is TRBV7-9; D is uncertain. The CDR3 extends over 16 amino acids. In germline, CDR1 is SEHNR, CDR2 FQNEAQ (reference sequence). Trimming removed 2 bases from V and 4 bases from J, with 17 bases in between. The CDR3 nucleotides are TGTGCCAGCAGCTTATTGTGGAGCCCTCCGGGCTATGGCTACACCTTC. Protein product: CASSLLWSPPGYGYTF.

This rearrangement joins TRBV4-3 to TRBJ2-7; D uncertain. The germline CDR1 and CDR2 sequences are LGHNA and YSLEER. V dropped 3 bases and J dropped 3 bases, with 9 bases sitting between them. CDR3 size: 13 residues. For the CDR3, the DNA is TGCGCCAGCAGCCACGCACGGCACTACGAGCAGTACTTC. As protein: CASSHARHYEQYF.

The chain joins TRBV7-9 to TRBJ2-4, with a tentative D call TRBD2 (5 bases). CDR1 SEHNR and CDR2 FQNEAQ come from the germline V gene (reference sequence). V was shortened by 3 bases and J by 7 bases, with 10 bases between the two germline ends. CDR3 length: 13 residues. DNA of the CDR3: TGTGCCAGCAGCTTCGGTGGGGAGAACATTCAGTACTTC. Protein sequence: CASSFGGENIQYF. The full variable domain, rest sourced from reference TRBV7-9 and TRBJ2-4, is DTGVSQNPRHKITKRGQNVTFRCDPISEHNRLYWYRQTLGQGPEFLTYFQNEAQLEKSRLLSDRFSAERPKGSFSTLEIQRTEQGDSAMYLCASSFGGENIQYFGAGTRLSVL.

The J gene is TRBJ1-1, the V gene TRBV27; no reliable D call. The CDR3 consists of 14 residues. CDR1 and CDR2 (germline): MNHEY, SMNVEV (reference sequence). With 2 bases removed from V and 3 bases from J, the gap between germline ends came to 10 bases. This CDR3 is CASSLASGYTEAFF. The CDR3 region has the DNA TGTGCCAGCAGTTTAGCGTCAGGATACACTGAAGCTTTCTTT.

This chain joins TRBV4-1 and TRBJ2-2, with D unresolved. Deletions cut 1 base from V and 2 bases from J, with 11 bases between. The germline V gene has CDR1 MGHRA and CDR2 YSYEKL. The CDR3 totals 16 residues. In DNA, the CDR3 is TGCGCCAGCAGCCAAGCTCCCGCCAGCAACACCGGGGAGCTGTTTTTT. Translated: CASSQAPASNTGELFF.

The rearrangement joins TRBV5-6 to TRBJ2-7; 7 bases line up with TRBD1. V lost 4 bases to trimming and J lost 4 bases; unmatched junction nucleotides: 8. Germline CDR1 reads SGHDT; CDR2 reads YYEEEE. The CDR3 extends over 14 amino acids. The CDR3 protein is CASSADRASYEQYF. CDR3 in DNA: TGTGCCAGCAGCGCCGACAGGGCGTCATACGAGCAGTACTTC.

V is TRBV10-3 and J is TRBJ2-3; the D is unclear. The CDR3 contains 15 residues. The germline CDR1 and CDR2 sequences are ENHRY and SYGVKD. Trimming left V 0 bases short and J 2 bases short, with 9 bases between. CDR3 residues: CAISESVTDTDTQYF. CDR3 in DNA: TGTGCCATCAGTGAGTCTGTTACAGACACAGATACGCAGTATTTT.

This clone was observed once. The chain links TRBV7-9 to TRBJ2-1; 11 nucleotides align to TRBD2. The germline V gene encodes CDR1 SEHNR and CDR2 FQNEAQ (reference sequence). V trimming: 5 bases; J trimming: 8 bases; junction bases outside the gene matches: 14. CDR3 length: 17 residues. Here the CDR3 reads CASSPLPTSGIVDEQFF. The CDR3 bases are TGTGCCAGCAGCCCCCTCCCGACTAGCGGGATAGTGGATGAGCAGTTCTTC.

The chain uses TRBV19 and TRBJ1-1; D not resolved. V dropped 7 bases and J dropped 3 bases, with 15 bases sitting between them. CDR3 length: 14 amino acids. CDR1 is LNHDA, CDR2 SQIVND, per germline (reference sequence). CDR3: CASTTTGLDTEAFF. The CDR3 DNA follows: TGTGCCAGTACCACAACCGGGTTGGACACTGAAGCTTTCTTT.

The rearrangement uses TRBV5-4 and TRBJ1-2; no clear D. The V end lost 4 bases, the J end lost 10 bases, and 8 bases lay between the germline ends. The CDR3 length is 10 residues. Germline values: CDR1 SGHNT, CDR2 YYREEE (reference sequence). The CDR3 nucleotides read TGTGCCAGCAGCCGGGCCAACTACACCTTC. Translation: CASSRANYTF.

This chain uses TRBV6-6 with TRBJ2-7; D not certain. The V end was cut by 0 bases, the J end by 0 bases, with 12 bases between. CDR1 MNHNY and CDR2 SVGAGI come from the germline V gene (reference sequence). The CDR3 is 16 residues long. The CDR3 sequence: CASSYSSQQLSYEQYF. CDR3 sequence (DNA): TGTGCCAGCAGTTACTCGTCTCAACAACTCTCCTACGAGCAGTACTTC.

The chain has TRBV6-5 and TRBJ2-3; 12 positions match TRBD2. This CDR3 spans 14 amino acids. The V segment lost 8 bases and the J segment 5 bases; nucleotides outside the gene matches: 5. Looked up from germline, CDR1 is MNHEY and CDR2 is SVGAGI. In DNA, the CDR3 is TGTGCCAGCCGACTAGCGGGAGAAGTAGATACGCAGTATTTT. Translating gives CASRLAGEVDTQYF.

This chain uses TRBV4-1 with TRBJ2-7; D might be TRBD1 (6 bases). CDR3 length: 16 amino acids. Germline V lookup: CDR1 MGHRA, CDR2 YSYEKL. Trimming removed 0 bases at V and 2 bases at J, with 14 bases between. The CDR3 DNA reads TGCGCCAGCAGCCAAGACGGAAGGGGGTCCCCCTACGAGCAGTACTTC. It translates to CASSQDGRGSPYEQYF.

The CDR3 is CASSLSEVYEQYF. CDR3 DNA: TGTGCCAGCAGCCTGAGCGAAGTGTACGAGCAGTACTTC. This rearrangement joins TRBV7-9 to TRBJ2-7; D is undetermined. The CDR3 length is 13 residues. Per the germline V gene, CDR1 is SEHNR and CDR2 is FQNEAQ (reference sequence). Trimming stripped 5 bases from V and 4 bases from J, with 12 bases between.

This chain links TRBV27 with TRBJ2-6; possible D gene TRBD1, 5 bases. The ends were cut back, 5 bases at V and 4 bases at J, with 9 bases in the middle. This CDR3 has 14 amino acids. The germline CDR1 and CDR2 sequences are MNHEY and SMNVEV (reference sequence). CDR3 loop: CASSDSVGANVLTF. The CDR3 coding sequence is TGTGCCAGCAGTGACAGTGTGGGGGCCAACGTCCTGACTTTC. The full variable domain, rest sourced from reference TRBV27 and TRBJ2-6, is EAQVTQNPRYLITVTGKKLTVTCSQNMNHEYMSWYRQDPGLGLRQIYYSMNVEVTDKGDVPEGYKVSRKEKRNFPLILESPSPNQTSLYFCASSDSVGANVLTFGAGSRLTVL.

This clone was observed once. The chain couples TRBV10-3 to TRBJ2-7, with D maybe TRBD2 (6 bases). With 10 bases removed from V and 4 bases from J, the gap between germline ends came to 11 bases. Germline values: CDR1 ENHRY, CDR2 SYGVKD. There are 11 residues in the CDR3. Written as DNA, the CDR3 is TGTGCCAGCCGGGACTTATACGAGCAGTACTTC. Protein sequence: CASRDLYEQYF.

The genes are TRBV19 and TRBJ1-2, with TRBD1 as a possible D gene (5 bases). There are 18 residues in the CDR3. From germline, CDR1 is LNHDA and CDR2 SQIVND (reference sequence). With 6 bases removed from V and 2 bases from J, the gap between germline ends came to 25 bases. CDR3: CASRGVGDLSVENYGYTF. The DNA for the CDR3 is TGTGCCAGTAGAGGAGTAGGGGACTTATCGGTGGAGAACTATGGCTACACCTTC.

The genes are TRBV29-1 and TRBJ2-7, with TRBD2 matching over 14 bases. J gave up 6 bases and V 0 bases, and 7 bases lay outside the gene matches. This CDR3 comprises 16 residues. CDR1 is SQVTM, CDR2 ANQGSEA, per germline. The CDR3 here is CSVEDRLAGGPGEQYF. The CDR3 DNA sequence: TGCAGCGTTGAAGACAGACTAGCGGGAGGGCCGGGCGAGCAGTACTTC.

The chain uses TRBV5-6 and TRBJ1-5; D gene ambiguous. With 4 bases removed from V and 2 bases from J, the gap between germline ends came to 16 bases. Germline CDR1 reads SGHDT; CDR2 reads YYEEEE. The CDR3 is 16 residues long. This CDR3 is CASSAGEGWGNQPQHF. CDR3 nucleotide sequence: TGTGCCAGCAGCGCCGGCGAGGGATGGGGCAATCAGCCCCAGCATTTT.

The rearrangement uses TRBV4-3 and TRBJ2-4; the match to TRBD2 covers 11 bases. The length of the CDR3 is 17 residues. From germline, CDR1 is LGHNA and CDR2 YSLEER. Germline trimming cut 1 base from V and 0 bases from J; bases unmatched to any gene: 2. The CDR3 bases are TGCGCCAGCAGCCAAGGACTAGCGGGACTAGCCAAAAACATTCAGTACTTC. Translated: CASSQGLAGLAKNIQYF.

V is TRBV11-2 and J is TRBJ2-3; D could derive from TRBD1 or TRBD2 (5 bases each). The CDR3 runs to 17 residues. The V end lost 3 bases, the J end lost 2 bases, and 18 bases lay between the germline ends. Germline CDR1 SGHAT, CDR2 FQNNGV. The CDR3 reads CASSFPITGPITDTQYF. CDR3 DNA sequence: TGTGCCAGCAGCTTCCCAATAACGGGACCTATCACAGATACGCAGTATTTT.

The chain recombines TRBV4-1 with TRBJ2-5; tentatively, D is TRBD1 (5 bases). Trimming removed 0 bases from V and 4 bases from J, with 15 bases in between. From germline, CDR1 is MGHRA and CDR2 YSYEKL. The CDR3 runs to 16 residues. The CDR3 sequence: CASSQDPKDSTETQYF. The CDR3, as DNA: TGCGCCAGCAGCCAAGATCCCAAAGACAGTACAGAGACCCAGTACTTC.

The chain joins TRBV27 to TRBJ1-1, with D uncertain. The V gene lost 2 bases and the J gene lost 3 bases, with 10 bases spanning the gap. Germline loops: CDR1 MNHEY, CDR2 SMNVEV (reference sequence). This CDR3 has 14 amino acids. The CDR3 sequence: CASSLEGTDTEAFF. Written as DNA, the CDR3 is TGTGCCAGCAGTTTAGAGGGCACCGACACTGAAGCTTTCTTT.